Below are 17 T cell receptor beta chains sequenced from a single sample in a study of CD8+ T cells in alopecia areata. Indicated treatment: oral pan-JAK inhibitor, 5-10 mg twice daily. Once RNA had been extracted, it was reverse transcribed into cDNA to act as the sequencing template. The repertoire was sequenced with immunoSEQ multiplex PCR; TCRdb's copy has only in-frame clones and lacks some. The sample has some 200,000 clones, more than 45% seen once. Material: CD4+ T cells sorted from blood, obtained at week 4, from a patient treated with tofacitinib. These receptors all come from a human donor with alopecia areata.

The chain has TRBV6-6 and TRBJ2-7; D is ambiguous. V was cut by 0 bases and J by 2 bases, with 5 bases left in between. Germline CDR1 MNHNY, CDR2 SVGAGI (reference sequence). The CDR3 covers 13 residues. The CDR3 region is CASSYSSPYEQYF. The CDR3, as DNA: TGTGCCAGCAGTTACTCGTCCCCCTACGAGCAGTACTTC.

The genes are TRBV10-3 and TRBJ2-3; 9 bases align to TRBD2. This CDR3 spans 12 amino acids. Per germline, CDR1 ENHRY and CDR2 SYGVKD. The V and J ends lost 10 bases and 5 bases, in that order; junction bases with no gene match: 4. CDR3 amino acids: CASGGAEDTQYF. The CDR3, as DNA: TGTGCCAGCGGGGGGGCCGAAGATACGCAGTATTTT.

The chain links TRBV13 to TRBJ2-1; 9 nucleotides agree with TRBD2. The CDR3 consists of 15 residues. V lost 5 bases, J lost 4 bases, and 6 bases stayed unmatched. Per germline, CDR1 PRHDT and CDR2 FYEKMQ (reference sequence). DNA for the CDR3: TGTGCCAGCAGCGGGGTTAGCGGGGGATACAATGAGCAGTTCTTC. This codes for CASSGVSGGYNEQFF.

This clone showed up just a few times. The V gene is TRBV29-1, the J gene TRBJ2-1; TRBD2 matches at 11 bases. This CDR3 is built from 13 residues. V lost 6 bases to trimming and J lost 7 bases; unmatched junction nucleotides: 5. The germline V gene has CDR1 SQVTM and CDR2 ANQGSEA. CDR3 DNA: TGCAGCGTGTTAGCGGGGGGGAAGAATGAGCAGTTCTTC. It codes for CSVLAGGKNEQFF.

This chain connects TRBV19 to TRBJ1-4; a weak D match, TRBD1 (6 bases). The CDR3 runs to 15 residues. The germline gives CDR1 LNHDA, CDR2 SQIVND (reference sequence). Between the trimmed V and J ends, which lost 7 bases and 4 bases, there was a span of 16 bases. CDR3 nucleotides: TGTGCCAGTACCGGAGGACAGCCTCGTAATGAAAAACTGTTTTTT. Protein: CASTGGQPRNEKLFF. The full variable domain, its missing parts supplied by reference TRBV19 and TRBJ1-4, is DGGITQSPKYLFRKEGQNVTLSCEQNLNHDAMYWYRQDPGQGLRLIYYSQIVNDFQKGDIAEGYSVSREKKESFPLTVTSAQKNPTAFYLCASTGGQPRNEKLFFGSGTQLSVL.

This rearrangement joins TRBV23-1 to TRBJ2-1; D gene ambiguous. TRBV23-1 is marked as an open reading frame, function uncertain. The CDR3 contains 18 residues. V lost 0 bases, J lost 4 bases, and 19 bases lay in between. For the CDR3, the DNA is TGCGCCAGCAGTCAATCGATTCTCGTAACAGACTTTTACAATGAGCAGTTCTTC. This encodes CASSQSILVTDFYNEQFF.

The rearrangement joins TRBV6-5 to TRBJ1-2; TRBD1 matches at 7 bases. CDR1 is MNHEY, CDR2 SVGAGI, per germline. CDR3 length: 15 residues. V trimming: 5 bases; J trimming: 4 bases; junction bases outside the gene matches: 10. CDR3 sequence (DNA): TGTGCCAGCAGTCCTTCCGGGACAGCCTCCTATGGCTACACCTTC. Its translation: CASSPSGTASYGYTF.

The chain links TRBV7-2 to TRBJ1-2, with D possibly being TRBD1 (5 bases). Per the germline V gene, CDR1 is SGHTA and CDR2 is FQGNSA. The CDR3 has 15 amino acids. V was trimmed by 1 base and J by 2 bases, leaving 11 bases between them. The DNA for the CDR3 is TGTGCCAGCAGCTTAGGACTTCAGGGAAACTATGGCTACACCTTC. Residues: CASSLGLQGNYGYTF.

This sequence joins TRBV5-6 and TRBJ2-2; no definite D call. There are 13 residues in the CDR3. Per the germline V gene, CDR1 is SGHDT and CDR2 is YYEEEE. Trimming stripped 0 bases from V and 2 bases from J, with 2 bases between. The CDR3 coding sequence is TGTGCCAGCAGCTTGGGAAACACCGGGGAGCTGTTTTTT. Translated, it gives CASSLGNTGELFF. Supplemented by reference TRBV5-6 and TRBJ2-2, the full variable domain reads DAGVTQSPTHLIKTRGQQVTLRCSPKSGHDTVSWYQQALGQGPQFIFQYYEEEERQRGNFPDRFSGHQFPNYSSELNVNALLLGDSALYLCASSLGNTGELFFGEGSRLTVL.

This chain uses TRBV29-1 with TRBJ2-7; D possibly corresponds to TRBD2 (5 bases). The CDR3 has 12 residues. From germline, CDR1 is SQVTM and CDR2 ANQGSEA. The V end was cut by 6 bases, the J end by 4 bases, with 13 bases between. CDR3 residues: CSVASLGYEQYF. The CDR3 DNA sequence: TGCAGCGTAGCTAGCCTCGGATACGAGCAGTACTTC.

The rearrangement joins TRBV9 to TRBJ2-2, with D perhaps matching TRBD1 or TRBD2 (5 bases each). The CDR3 length is 18 residues. Per germline, CDR1 SGDLS and CDR2 YYNGEE. Trimming took off 0 bases at V and 1 base at J, with 16 bases between the two ends. The CDR3 reads CASSVVKGTARNTGELFF. DNA of the CDR3: TGTGCCAGCAGCGTAGTTAAAGGGACGGCAAGGAACACCGGGGAGCTGTTTTTT.

This chain links TRBV29-1 with TRBJ1-2, with D hard to call. Germline lookup yields CDR1 SQVTM and CDR2 ANQGSEA. This CDR3 has 12 residues. Trimming shortened V by 7 bases and J by 7 bases, and 16 bases separated the two germline ends. As DNA, the CDR3 is TGCAGCGCCGAATACGGACTGGGTGGCTACACCTTC. It is translated as CSAEYGLGGYTF.

The chain carries TRBV20-1 and TRBJ1-2; D not certain. The germline gives CDR1 DFQATT, CDR2 SNEGSKA (reference sequence). Trimming left V 3 bases short and J 8 bases short, with 7 bases between. This CDR3 is built from 10 residues. In DNA form, the CDR3 reads TGCAGTGCTAGTCAGGAAGGCTACACCTTC. It is translated as CSASQEGYTF.

The V and J genes are TRBV5-6 and TRBJ2-1; 14 positions agree with TRBD2. There are 16 residues in the CDR3. Per germline, CDR1 SGHDT and CDR2 YYEEEE. V lost 0 bases and J lost 9; bases outside the gene matches: 5. The CDR3 here is CASSLGLAGGLAEQFF. CDR3 nucleotide sequence: TGTGCCAGCAGCTTGGGACTAGCGGGGGGGCTAGCTGAGCAGTTCTTC. The entire variable domain, with the rest obtained from reference TRBV5-6 and TRBJ2-1, is as follows: DAGVTQSPTHLIKTRGQQVTLRCSPKSGHDTVSWYQQALGQGPQFIFQYYEEEERQRGNFPDRFSGHQFPNYSSELNVNALLLGDSALYLCASSLGLAGGLAEQFFGPGTRLTVL.

This sequence joins TRBV6-1 and TRBJ2-3; D remains unclear. Trimming removed 3 bases from V and 6 bases from J, with 13 bases in between. CDR3 length: 14 residues. Germline CDR1 reads MNHNS; CDR2 reads SASEGT. The CDR3 reads CASSDQPSGDTQYF. The CDR3, as DNA: TGTGCCAGCAGTGATCAGCCAAGTGGGGATACGCAGTATTTT.

V is TRBV6-6 and J is TRBJ2-5; 7 bases are a match to TRBD1. The CDR3 has 15 residues. J lost 2 bases, V lost 5 bases, and 8 bases had no gene match. Germline V gives CDR1 MNHNY, CDR2 SVGAGI (reference sequence). CDR3 residues: CASSNRKQGQETQYF. CDR3 nucleotides: TGTGCCAGCAGTAATCGAAAACAGGGGCAAGAGACCCAGTACTTC.

The CDR3 loop reads CAWSVQVGTGAGYTF. The DNA of the CDR3 is TGTGCCTGGAGTGTACAGGTGGGGACAGGAGCTGGCTACACCTTC. The chain is built from TRBV30 and TRBJ1-2, with 8 bases fitting TRBD1. Germline V gene lookup returns CDR1 GTSNPN and CDR2 SVGIG (reference sequence). With V trimmed by 0 bases and J by 7 bases, 10 bases remained unmatched. This CDR3 has 15 amino acids. The full variable domain, in which reference TRBV30 and TRBJ1-2 provide the parts outside the CDR3, is SQTIHQWPATLVQPVGSPLSLECTVEGTSNPNLYWYRQAAGRGLQLLFYSVGIGQISSEVPQNLSASRPQDRQFILSSKKLLLSDSGFYLCAWSVQVGTGAGYTFGSGTRLTVV.